The rows below give T cell receptor beta chains drawn from one sample of a study of blood T cell repertoires in COVID-19. The repertoire was sequenced with immunoSEQ multiplex PCR; TCRdb's copy has only in-frame clones and lacks some. The repertoire holds around 200,000 clones, with roughly nine tenths as singletons. The sequenced material came from peripheral blood. The receptors were sampled from a man aged 40-49 years with active or convalescent COVID-19. Each CDR3 is given with its conserved first and last residue. The D gene is left open where the match is weak. Rows may omit the clone size; those that give it use once, few, many or a size class.

V	D	size	J	DNA	CDR3
TRBV7-6	TRBD1	-	TRBJ1-5	TGTGCCAGCAGCTTGAAAGGACAGGGGGTTCAGCCCCAGCATTTT	CASSLKGQGVQPQHF
TRBV7-9	TRBD1	-	TRBJ1-5	TGTGCCAGCAGCCCGAGGACAGGTCCGCCCTTCAATCAGCCCCAGCATTTT	CASSPRTGPPFNQPQHF
TRBV7-9	TRBD1	-	TRBJ1-2	TGTGCCAGCACCCACCTGACAGGGGGGGCTAGCGGCTACACCTTC	CASTHLTGGASGYTF
TRBV28	TRBD2	-	TRBJ2-2	TGTGCCAGCAGTTCGGGACTAGCGGGGGTCACCGGGGAGCTGTTTTTT	CASSSGLAGVTGELFF
TRBV19	TRBD1	-	TRBJ2-7	TGTGCCAGTAGTATTCAGGTCGGACAGGGGATCGAGCAGTACTTC	CASSIQVGQGIEQYF
TRBV25-1	-	-	TRBJ2-7	TGTGCCAGCAGTGTCGGGGGTCTACTCTACGAGCAGTACTTC	CASSVGGLLYEQYF
TRBV30	-	-	TRBJ2-7	TGTGCCTGGAACCTCCTCGGCGGGGGCCCCAGCGAGCAGTACTTC	CAWNLLGGGPSEQYF
TRBV28	-	-	TRBJ1-1	TGTGCCAGCAGTTTATTCCAGGGTTATTTTCCCACTGAAGCTTTCTTT	CASSLFQGYFPTEAFF
TRBV28	TRBD1	-	TRBJ1-2	TGTGCCAGCAGCCGCCGCGGTACAGGGGGGTATGGCTACACCTTC	CASSRRGTGGYGYTF
TRBV19	TRBD2	once	TRBJ2-7	TGTGCCAGTAGTATCGGGAGGGGCAGCACCTACGAGCAGTACTTC	CASSIGRGSTYEQYF
TRBV7-9	-	-	TRBJ1-2	TGTGCCAGCAGCTCCCGGGGGGCAAATGGCTATGGCTACACCTTC	CASSSRGANGYGYTF
TRBV5-4	TRBD2	-	TRBJ2-1	TGTGCCAGCAGCGCCGTCCTAGCGGGAGAGGGTGAGCAGTTCTTC	CASSAVLAGEGEQFF
TRBV24-1	TRBD1	-	TRBJ2-1	TGTGCCACCAGTGATTATACGGACAGGGGGTCTTTCTTC	CATSDYTDRGSFF
TRBV30	TRBD1	-	TRBJ1-2	TGTGCCTCCCCGGACAGGGCTAACTATGGCTACACCTTC	CASPDRANYGYTF
TRBV6-5	-	once	TRBJ1-2	TGTGCCAGCAGTTACTCACAGTTCTATGGCTACACCTTC	CASSYSQFYGYTF
TRBV27	TRBD1	-	TRBJ1-6	TGTGCCAGCAGGGACAGGAGCAATTCACCCCTCCACTTT	CASRDRSNSPLHF
TRBV7-8	TRBD1	-	TRBJ2-7	TGTGCCAGCAGCTTAGGACGGGACAGCCTCTACGAGCAGTACTTC	CASSLGRDSLYEQYF
TRBV4-1	TRBD1	-	TRBJ1-2	TGCGCCAGCAGCCAAGTAATTGGACAGGATAACTATGGCTACACCTTC	CASSQVIGQDNYGYTF
TRBV2	-	-	TRBJ2-5	TGTGCCAGCAATTACCCCGGGAGAGGGGGGGCCCAGTACTTC	CASNYPGRGGAQYF
TRBV27	TRBD1	-	TRBJ1-4	TGTGCCAGCAGTAAACAGGGGGCGGCTAATGAAAAACTGTTTTTT	CASSKQGAANEKLFF
TRBV2	TRBD1	once	TRBJ2-7	TGTGCCAGCAGTGAACTCCGGACAGGTTCCTACGAGCAGTACTTC	CASSELRTGSYEQYF
TRBV28	-	-	TRBJ1-5	TGTGCCAGCAGTTTACTCCGGACGACTCTCGTAGGGGATCAGCCCCAGCATTTT	CASSLLRTTLVGDQPQHF
TRBV11-2	-	-	TRBJ2-1	TGTGCCAGCAGCTTAGGGACACCGCCTAGTGAGCAGTTCTTC	CASSLGTPPSEQFF
TRBV10-3	TRBD2	-	TRBJ2-1	TGTGCCATCAGTGGTTGGAATATCGGGTCTAGCGGCAATGAGCAGTTCTTC	CAISGWNIGSSGNEQFF
TRBV6-5	-	once	TRBJ2-1	TGTGCCAGCAGTTTATCCGGGGGAGGTAACTACAATGAGCAGTTCTTC	CASSLSGGGNYNEQFF
TRBV24-1	TRBD2	-	TRBJ2-3	TGTGCCACCAGTGACCGGGACTACTCTACGAACACAGATACGCAGTATTTT	CATSDRDYSTNTDTQYF
TRBV5-5	-	-	TRBJ1-2	TGTGCCAGCAGCTTCGGACTCAACTATGGCTACACCTTC	CASSFGLNYGYTF
TRBV5-1	TRBD1	-	TRBJ1-1	TGCGCCAGCAGCTCGGACAGGGCGGACGGTGAAGCTTTCTTT	CASSSDRADGEAFF
TRBV19	TRBD1	-	TRBJ1-2	TGTGCCAGTCGGGGACAGGATGGCTACACCTTC	CASRGQDGYTF
TRBV12-3/TRBV12-4	-	-	TRBJ1-1	TGTGCCAGCAGTTTCTACAGTGATAGTGAAGCTTTCTTT	CASSFYSDSEAFF
TRBV20-1	-	-	TRBJ2-4	TGCAGTGCTAGTGTCGGGGGAGTAAGAAACATTCAGTACTTC	CSASVGGVRNIQYF
TRBV14	TRBD2	-	TRBJ2-1	TGTGCCAGCAGCCCTGGACTAGCGGGAGCCATCTACAATGAGCAGTTCTTC	CASSPGLAGAIYNEQFF
TRBV5-1	TRBD1	-	TRBJ2-7	TGCGCCAGCAGCTTGGGGCCCGGGACAGGGGGCGCCGAGCAGTACTTC	CASSLGPGTGGAEQYF
TRBV19	TRBD1	once	TRBJ2-6	TGTGCCGGAATCAAACCGGGACAGGGAACCTTTGGGGCCAACGTCCTGACTTTC	CAGIKPGQGTFGANVLTF
TRBV5-1	-	-	TRBJ1-1	TGCGCCAGCAGCCCCGGGTGGAGTCGGGAGGATGAAGCTTTCTTT	CASSPGWSREDEAFF
TRBV9	-	-	TRBJ1-2	TGTGCCAGCAGCAGGGACCCCGGGGGGATCAACTATGGCTACACCTTC	CASSRDPGGINYGYTF
TRBV18	TRBD1	-	TRBJ1-3	TGTGCCAGCTCTGACTACAGGGGGTCCGGGAACACCATATATTTT	CASSDYRGSGNTIYF
TRBV7-2	TRBD1	-	TRBJ1-2	TGTGCCAGCAGCTTCCTTACCGGGACAGGGGGAGGCTACACCTTC	CASSFLTGTGGGYTF